This T cell receptor (beta chain) originates from a study of T cell changes during pregnancy in multiple sclerosis. In this sample, this clone turned up a few times. Sequencing used immunoSEQ multiplex PCR; TCRdb keeps in-frame clones, though not all of them. The table has 45,000 to 55,000 clones, approximately 88% seen once. CDR3 length: 15 residues. Germline CDR1 MNHEY, CDR2 SMNVEV (reference sequence). V dropped 10 bases and J dropped 4 bases, with 17 bases sitting between them. This receptor was identified in a female donor with multiple sclerosis, enrolled in a pregnancy study. The genes are TRBV27 and TRBJ2-6; perhaps TRBD1 as D (7 bases). Here the sequenced sample was CD4+ T cells from peripheral blood mononuclear cells, taken in the second trimester of pregnancy. CDR3 residues: CATKGAGMGANVLTF. CDR3 nucleotides: TGTGCCACCAAGGGGGCGGGGATGGGGGCCAACGTCCTGACTTTC.